This T cell receptor beta chain appears in the sequencing data of a study of blood T cell repertoires in COVID-19. Background on the study: The United States, Italy and Spain provided the acute and convalescent COVID-19 samples. From T cells, B-cell-depleted T cells, or PBMCs came the material, which was cDNA or gDNA.

In the original analysis: Reference gene primer amplification in the assay estimated nucleated cell counts. Measured with immunoSEQ multiplex PCR; TCRdb has only the in-frame clones, and not every one. V and J calls and clone size follow that table, whereas D and trimming were derived from the DNA. The sample carries 300,000 to 450,000 clones, 70% to 90% recorded once. This receptor was taken from a woman aged 30 to 39 with COVID-19, enrolled during active disease. Sample: peripheral blood.

CDR3 in amino acids: CAWRGLAGTEAFF. The CDR3, as DNA: TGTGCCTGGAGGGGACTCGCCGGGACTGAAGCTTTCTTT. The gene calls are TRBV30 and TRBJ1-1, with D possibly matching TRBD1 (5 bases). Germline CDR1 and CDR2: GTSNPN and SVGIG (reference sequence). The CDR3 is made up of 13 amino acids. The ends were cut back, 3 bases at V and 5 bases at J, with 13 bases in the middle. The full variable domain, its missing parts supplied by reference TRBV30 and TRBJ1-1, is SQTIHQWPATLVQPVGSPLSLECTVEGTSNPNLYWYRQAAGRGLQLLFYSVGIGQISSEVPQNLSASRPQDRQFILSSKKLLLSDSGFYLCAWRGLAGTEAFFGQGTRLTVV.